Below, 8 T cell receptor beta chains from the same sample are listed, as sequenced in a study of control samples from healthy donors and cancer patients (dated by TCRdb to the early 2020s). To prepare the library, the immunoSEQ multiplex PCR assay was applied. TCRdb limited this immuneACCESS table to in-frame rearrangements with V and J called. A share of clones is missing; checked studies link under half to unresolved V genes, and the rest is unexplained. This sample holds 100,000 to 150,000 clones; around nine tenths were observed only once. The biggest ten clones account for roughly 2.5% of the sample. Material: blood. The receptors come from a man aged 35 to 55 in good health.

The rearrangement links TRBV28 to TRBJ1-1; D might be TRBD1 (5 bases). Germline V CDR1 and CDR2: MDHEN, SYDVKM. V was trimmed by 8 bases and J by 2 bases, leaving 15 bases between them. The CDR3 extends over 14 amino acids. CDR3 region: CASLKPGANTEAFF. In DNA, the CDR3 is TGTGCCAGCCTGAAGCCCGGGGCTAACACTGAAGCTTTCTTT.

This clone has just a few counts. This chain uses TRBV18 with TRBJ1-1; tentative D call: TRBD1 (5 bases). The V end was cut by 3 bases, the J end by 3 bases, with 8 bases between. Per germline, CDR1 KGHSH and CDR2 LQKENI. The CDR3 covers 13 residues. The CDR3 sequence: CASSPGADTEAFF. In DNA form, the CDR3 reads TGTGCCAGCTCACCCGGGGCGGACACTGAAGCTTTCTTT.

The V call is TRBV18, the J call TRBJ2-5; 10 positions match TRBD1. Germline CDR1 KGHSH, CDR2 LQKENI. The V gene end was trimmed by 3 bases and the J gene end by 4 bases; junction bases not matched to a gene: 14. The CDR3 totals 18 residues. CDR3 sequence reads: CASSPPGQGMGSGETQYF. The CDR3 coding sequence is TGTGCCAGCTCACCCCCGGGACAGGGGATGGGTTCAGGAGAGACCCAGTACTTC.

The chain couples TRBV27 to TRBJ1-5, with D maybe TRBD1 (5 bases). This CDR3 is built from 14 residues. The germline V gene has CDR1 MNHEY and CDR2 SMNVEV (reference sequence). Trimming shortened V by 0 bases and J by 11 bases, and 14 bases separated the two germline ends. CDR3 in DNA: TGTGCCAGCAGTTTATCTACAGGCGTTGAGGCCCAGCATTTT. It is translated as CASSLSTGVEAQHF.

The chain is built from TRBV6-5 and TRBJ1-4; possibly TRBD1 for D (6 bases). Trimming took off 7 bases at V and 5 bases at J, with 14 bases between the two ends. CDR3 length: 14 residues. The V gene's germline CDR1 is MNHEY and CDR2 SVGAGI. The CDR3 coding sequence is TGTGCCAGCACGGAGGGGGGGCTGAATGAAAAACTGTTTTTT. It codes for CASTEGGLNEKLFF.

This clone came up once. The rearrangement links TRBV6-5 to TRBJ1-4, with D perhaps TRBD1 (5 bases). The CDR3 is 16 residues long. Germline values: CDR1 MNHEY, CDR2 SVGAGI. The germline V and J ends were trimmed by 0 bases and 3 bases, with 11 bases remaining between them. CDR3 bases: TGTGCCAGCAGTTACTCGTTCTCGGGGGCTAATGAAAAACTGTTTTTT. Protein sequence: CASSYSFSGANEKLFF.

The J gene is TRBJ2-1, the V gene TRBV7-9, with D perhaps assigned TRBD1 or TRBD2 (5 bases each). The V end was cut by 5 bases, the J end by 0 bases, with 20 bases between. Germline CDR1 is SEHNR and CDR2 is FQNEAQ (reference sequence). The CDR3 contains 18 residues. The CDR3 DNA is TGTGCCAGCAGCCCCCGGATTAGTGGGGGAGACTCCTACAATGAGCAGTTCTTC. It specifies CASSPRISGGDSYNEQFF.

This chain connects TRBV5-6 to TRBJ2-1; a possible D gene is TRBD1 (5 bases). CDR1 is SGHDT and CDR2 is YYEEEE in the germline V gene. The CDR3 is made up of 15 amino acids. Deletions cut 2 bases from V and 0 bases from J, with 9 bases between. The CDR3 nucleotides are TGTGCCAGCAGCTTCGGACACCTCTCCTACAATGAGCAGTTCTTC. This gives the protein CASSFGHLSYNEQFF. The full variable domain, in which reference TRBV5-6 and TRBJ2-1 provide the parts outside the CDR3, is DAGVTQSPTHLIKTRGQQVTLRCSPKSGHDTVSWYQQALGQGPQFIFQYYEEEERQRGNFPDRFSGHQFPNYSSELNVNALLLGDSALYLCASSFGHLSYNEQFFGPGTRLTVL.